A selection of T cell receptor beta chains follows, all from one sample in a study of cytomegalovirus exposure and HLA in healthy donors. Sequencing was performed with immunoSEQ multiplex PCR; in TCRdb, only in-frame clones are kept and a portion is missing. Here the sample spans fewer than 200,000 clones, roughly 70% being singletons. Specimen: PBMCs. These TCRs come from a woman aged 25 to 39 in good health and CMV-seronegative. Both conserved end residues are part of each CDR3. Fields, in order: D gene, clone size, V gene, J gene, CDR3 DNA, CDR3 protein. The D gene is left open where the match is weak. Clone size appears in some rows only: once, few, many, or a class for an expanded clone.

D: TRBD1
size: few
V: TRBV27
J: TRBJ1-4
DNA: TGTGCCAGCAGTAAACAGGGGGGTGGCCTGTTTTTT
CDR3: CASSKQGGGLFF

D: TRBD1
size: -
V: TRBV6-5
J: TRBJ2-3
DNA: TGTGCCAGCAGTTACGTAGGGGGCTGGACAGATACGCAGTATTTT
CDR3: CASSYVGGWTDTQYF

D: TRBD1
size: few
V: TRBV14
J: TRBJ1-1
DNA: TGTGCCAGCAGCCCCCAGGGGGCAACGAGCACTGAAGCTTTCTTT
CDR3: CASSPQGATSTEAFF

D: -
size: -
V: TRBV9
J: TRBJ2-1
DNA: TGTGCCAGCAGCGCCTTCGCCGGGACACTAAACAATGAGCAGTTCTTC
CDR3: CASSAFAGTLNNEQFF

D: -
size: few
V: TRBV27
J: TRBJ2-6
DNA: TGTGCCAGCAGTTCACAGGGAGTGTCTGGGGCCAACGTCCTGACTTTC
CDR3: CASSSQGVSGANVLTF

D: -
size: -
V: TRBV6-5
J: TRBJ2-2
DNA: TGTGCCAGCAGTTACCACAAATTACAGGGTACCGGGGAGCTGTTTTTT
CDR3: CASSYHKLQGTGELFF

D: TRBD1
size: few
V: TRBV2
J: TRBJ2-5
DNA: TGTGCCAGCAGGACTGAGGGACAGGGGATGGGTAAAGAGACCCAGTACTTC
CDR3: CASRTEGQGMGKETQYF

D: TRBD1
size: -
V: TRBV28
J: TRBJ2-5
DNA: TGTGCCAGCAGTTTATCCGGACAGGGAGAGACCCAGTACTTC
CDR3: CASSLSGQGETQYF

D: -
size: -
V: TRBV5-3
J: TRBJ2-5
DNA: TGTGCCAGAAGGTCTGCAGGGTTAGAGACCCAGTACTTC
CDR3: CARRSAGLETQYF

D: -
size: -
V: TRBV7-2
J: TRBJ2-1
DNA: TGTGCCAGCAGCTTAGTCCGACTGCTTGTATACAATGAGCAGTTCTTC
CDR3: CASSLVRLLVYNEQFF

D: -
size: -
V: TRBV19
J: TRBJ1-5
DNA: TGTGCCAGTAGTATAGTACCCTACAATCAGCCCCAGCATTTT
CDR3: CASSIVPYNQPQHF

D: TRBD1
size: -
V: TRBV28
J: TRBJ1-1
DNA: TGTGCCAGCAGCCAAAGGGGACAGGGGGCAACTGAAGCTTTCTTT
CDR3: CASSQRGQGATEAFF

D: TRBD1
size: -
V: TRBV6-5
J: TRBJ2-7
DNA: TGTGCCAGCTGGGACAGGGGGAGCTCCTACGAGCAGTACTTC
CDR3: CASWDRGSSYEQYF

D: -
size: -
V: TRBV19
J: TRBJ1-1
DNA: TGTGTCAGTAGTATAGATAGAGGTAACACTGAAGCTTTCTTT
CDR3: CVSSIDRGNTEAFF

D: TRBD1
size: once
V: TRBV29-1
J: TRBJ1-2
DNA: TGCAGCGTAAGACAGGGGCGTGATCATGGCTACACCTTC
CDR3: CSVRQGRDHGYTF

D: TRBD1
size: -
V: TRBV18
J: TRBJ2-7
DNA: TGTGCCAGCTCACCAGGGACAGACAGCTACGAGCAGTACTTC
CDR3: CASSPGTDSYEQYF

D: -
size: once
V: TRBV28
J: TRBJ2-7
DNA: TGTGCCAGCACTATAGGCGGGGAGATTGAGTACTTC
CDR3: CASTIGGEIEYF

D: -
size: -
V: TRBV28
J: TRBJ1-5
DNA: TGTGCCAGCAGACCCCGCCAGGCGAGCAATCAGCCCCAGCATTTT
CDR3: CASRPRQASNQPQHF

D: -
size: -
V: TRBV19
J: TRBJ1-1
DNA: TGTGCCAGTAAGAGGGAAACGGACGCTTTCTTT
CDR3: CASKRETDAFF

D: TRBD1
size: -
V: TRBV6-6
J: TRBJ2-1
DNA: TGTGCCAGCAGTTACTCGATAAACAGGGGGCCGGGTGAGCAGTTCTTC
CDR3: CASSYSINRGPGEQFF

D: TRBD1
size: -
V: TRBV7-8
J: TRBJ1-2
DNA: TGTGCCAGCAGCTTGGGACAGGGAAATCGCTATGGCTACACCTTC
CDR3: CASSLGQGNRYGYTF

D: -
size: -
V: TRBV28
J: TRBJ2-2
DNA: TGTGCCAGCAGTTTCCCGGGGACACAACGAAAGGCCGGGGAGCTGTTTTTT
CDR3: CASSFPGTQRKAGELFF

D: -
size: -
V: TRBV2
J: TRBJ2-7
DNA: TGTGCCAGCAGCGTCGAGTTATCCTACGAGCAGTACTTC
CDR3: CASSVELSYEQYF

D: -
size: -
V: TRBV11-2
J: TRBJ2-7
DNA: TGTGCCAGCAGCTCTTCCAACTCGGACAGCTACGAGCAGTACTTC
CDR3: CASSSSNSDSYEQYF

D: TRBD1
size: -
V: TRBV18
J: TRBJ1-4
DNA: TGTGCCAGCTCACCAGGGACAGCAACTAATGAAAAACTGTCTTTT
CDR3: CASSPGTATNEKLSF

D: -
size: -
V: TRBV7-3
J: TRBJ2-4
DNA: TGTGCCAGCAGCTTAACTGTATCGCCAATCCAGGGCCCACTTTGGGCCAAAAACATTCAGTACTTC
CDR3: CASSLTVSPIQGPLWAKNIQYF

D: -
size: -
V: TRBV30
J: TRBJ2-5
DNA: TGTGCCTGGAGTTCGGGGAATCAAGAGACCCAGTACTTC
CDR3: CAWSSGNQETQYF

D: -
size: few
V: TRBV27
J: TRBJ2-5
DNA: TGTGCCAGACCCAGGGGGGACCAAGAGACCCAGTACTTC
CDR3: CARPRGDQETQYF

D: TRBD1
size: -
V: TRBV7-4
J: TRBJ2-7
DNA: TGTGCCAGCAGCCCCAAGAAGGGACAGGGTATCTACGAGCAGTACTTC
CDR3: CASSPKKGQGIYEQYF

D: -
size: -
V: TRBV6-6
J: TRBJ1-2
DNA: TGTGCCAGCAGTCCCGGGGGTAACTATGGCTACACCTTC
CDR3: CASSPGGNYGYTF

D: -
size: -
V: TRBV7-9
J: TRBJ2-7
DNA: TGTGCCAGCAGCGGGGGGTCTTACGAGCAGTACTTC
CDR3: CASSGGSYEQYF

D: TRBD2
size: -
V: TRBV7-9
J: TRBJ2-1
DNA: TGTGCCAGCAGCTTACGGGGACTAGAATCGAATGAGCAGTTCTTC
CDR3: CASSLRGLESNEQFF

D: -
size: -
V: TRBV7-8
J: TRBJ2-2
DNA: TGTGCCAGCAGCTTAGAGGTCGGGGACAGGGTGGGACTAGCGAGACACACCGGGGAGCTGTTTTTT
CDR3: CASSLEVGDRVGLARHTGELFF

D: TRBD2
size: -
V: TRBV28
J: TRBJ2-7
DNA: TGTGCCAGCAGTTTCTCGACAGCGGGAGACGAGCAGTACTTC
CDR3: CASSFSTAGDEQYF

D: -
size: -
V: TRBV18
J: TRBJ1-5
DNA: TGTGCCAGCTCACCGCAGGGCGATGGCAATCAGCCCCAGCATTTT
CDR3: CASSPQGDGNQPQHF

D: TRBD2
size: -
V: TRBV29-1
J: TRBJ2-7
DNA: TGCAGCGTTTGGGAGGGGAACGAGCAGTACTTC
CDR3: CSVWEGNEQYF

D: -
size: -
V: TRBV11-3
J: TRBJ2-3
DNA: TGTGCCAGCAGCTTAGCTCTGGGGGGTACGCAGTATTTT
CDR3: CASSLALGGTQYF

D: -
size: -
V: TRBV30
J: TRBJ2-7
DNA: TGTGCCTGCTTACGGACAGCCTACCCCTACGAGCAGTACTTC
CDR3: CACLRTAYPYEQYF

D: -
size: -
V: TRBV7-6
J: TRBJ1-6
DNA: TGTGCCAGCAGCTTAGAGAGGAATTCACCCCTCCACTTT
CDR3: CASSLERNSPLHF